These T cell receptor beta chains were read from a single sample in a study of blood T cells in healthy people across ages. In TCRdb, the 5' RACE reads were re-called with MiXCR into one record per CDR3 protein. The profile covers about 1.8 million distinct CDR3 sequences, with approximately 50% appearing a single time and approximately 2.1% taken by the ten largest. The sequenced sample consisted of blood. These receptors all stem from a woman aged 40 to 49 in good health. Each CDR3 is given with its conserved first and last residue. The order of the fields is V gene, D gene, J gene, clone size, CDR3 protein, CDR3 DNA. A D gene is named only where the DNA matches it firmly. A row's size may be missing; if present it is once, few, many or a size class.

v_call: TRBV12-5; d_call: NA; j_call: TRBJ2-1; clone_size: once; cdr3_aa: CASGLAGRGGRYNEQFF; cdr3_nt: TGTGCTAGTGGTTTGGCCGGAAGAGGGGGAAGGTACAATGAGCAGTTCTTC
v_call: TRBV6-5; d_call: TRBD2; j_call: TRBJ2-7; clone_size: NA; cdr3_aa: CASTKAGTYEQYF; cdr3_nt: TGTGCCAGCACCAAAGCGGGGACCTACGAGCAGTACTTC
v_call: TRBV12-3/TRBV12-4; d_call: NA; j_call: TRBJ2-1; clone_size: few; cdr3_aa: CASSSESNEQFF; cdr3_nt: TGTGCCAGCAGCTCAGAATCAAATGAGCAGTTCTTC
v_call: TRBV29-1; d_call: NA; j_call: TRBJ2-5; clone_size: NA; cdr3_aa: CSLRGGSAQETQYF; cdr3_nt: TGCAGCCTGAGGGGGGGTTCTGCCCAAGAGACCCAGTACTTC
v_call: TRBV29-1; d_call: NA; j_call: TRBJ1-2; clone_size: few; cdr3_aa: CSVDVSGIGGYTF; cdr3_nt: TGCAGCGTTGACGTGTCAGGGATTGGTGGCTACACCTTC
v_call: TRBV9; d_call: NA; j_call: TRBJ2-7; clone_size: NA; cdr3_aa: CASSPGGGSLSYEQYF; cdr3_nt: TGTGCCAGCAGTCCTGGGGGGGGCTCCCTCTCCTACGAGCAGTACTTC
v_call: TRBV6-6; d_call: NA; j_call: TRBJ1-1; clone_size: few; cdr3_aa: CASSYHRAEAFF; cdr3_nt: TGTGCCAGCAGTTACCACAGGGCTGAGGCTTTCTTT
v_call: TRBV28; d_call: NA; j_call: TRBJ2-7; clone_size: NA; cdr3_aa: CASRSQGRTLYEQYF; cdr3_nt: TGTGCCAGCAGGAGCCAGGGGCGCACTCTCTACGAGCAGTACTTC
v_call: TRBV29-1; d_call: TRBD1; j_call: TRBJ1-1; clone_size: NA; cdr3_aa: CSVGRDRVMRKNTEAFF; cdr3_nt: TGCAGCGTTGGACGGGACAGGGTTATGAGAAAGAACACTGAGGCTTTCTTT
v_call: TRBV6-5; d_call: TRBD2; j_call: TRBJ2-3; clone_size: few; cdr3_aa: CASSRLAGESDTQYF; cdr3_nt: TGTGCCAGCAGTAGACTAGCGGGGGAGTCAGATACGCAGTATTTT
v_call: TRBV4-1; d_call: TRBD1; j_call: TRBJ2-7; clone_size: few; cdr3_aa: CASSQGSDRGIPYEQYF; cdr3_nt: TGCGCCAGCAGCCAAGGATCCGACAGGGGAATTCCCTACGAGCAGTACTTC
v_call: TRBV12-3/TRBV12-4; d_call: TRBD2; j_call: TRBJ2-3; clone_size: NA; cdr3_aa: CASKIGAGVLRTDTQYF; cdr3_nt: TGTGCCAGCAAAATAGGAGCGGGGGTTCTCCGGACAGATACGCAGTATTTT
v_call: TRBV5-1; d_call: NA; j_call: TRBJ2-7; clone_size: NA; cdr3_aa: CASSFPRDDYEQYF; cdr3_nt: TGCGCCAGCAGCTTCCCCCGGGACGACTACGAGCAGTACTTC
v_call: TRBV7-3; d_call: NA; j_call: TRBJ2-6; clone_size: NA; cdr3_aa: CASSLLQGSGANVLTF; cdr3_nt: TGTGCCAGCAGCTTACTGCAGGGGTCTGGGGCCAACGTCCTGACTTTC
v_call: TRBV7-8; d_call: NA; j_call: TRBJ2-1; clone_size: NA; cdr3_aa: CASSLEGSLRNEQFF; cdr3_nt: TGTGCCAGCAGCTTAGAGGGTTCCCTTAGGAATGAGCAGTTCTTC
v_call: TRBV12-3/TRBV12-4; d_call: TRBD1; j_call: TRBJ1-6; clone_size: NA; cdr3_aa: CASRDLGGGQGGSPLHF; cdr3_nt: TGTGCCAGCAGGGACCTTGGGGGGGGACAGGGAGGTTCACCCCTCCACTTT
v_call: TRBV24-1; d_call: NA; j_call: TRBJ2-6; clone_size: few; cdr3_aa: CATGVSGANVLTF; cdr3_nt: TGTGCCACCGGGGTCTCTGGGGCCAACGTCCTGACTTTC
v_call: TRBV11-2; d_call: NA; j_call: TRBJ2-5; clone_size: NA; cdr3_aa: CASSPHRTQTQETQYF; cdr3_nt: TGTGCCAGCAGCCCCCATCGGACACAAACCCAAGAGACCCAGTACTTC
v_call: TRBV11-2; d_call: NA; j_call: TRBJ2-3; clone_size: NA; cdr3_aa: CASRYGTGPVGTDTQYF; cdr3_nt: TGTGCCAGCAGATACGGGACCGGTCCGGTGGGCACAGATACGCAGTATTTT
v_call: TRBV3-1; d_call: NA; j_call: TRBJ2-5; clone_size: NA; cdr3_aa: CASSQERPYTQYF; cdr3_nt: TGTGCCAGCAGCCAAGAAAGGCCTTATACGCAGTACTTC
v_call: TRBV6-5; d_call: TRBD2; j_call: TRBJ2-5; clone_size: few; cdr3_aa: CASSYVGGLAARETQYF; cdr3_nt: TGTGCCAGCAGTTACGTCGGGGGACTAGCGGCACGGGAGACCCAGTACTTC
v_call: TRBV5-4; d_call: NA; j_call: TRBJ2-7; clone_size: NA; cdr3_aa: CASSSPYQGGYEQYF; cdr3_nt: TGTGCCAGCAGCTCACCATACCAGGGGGGCTACGAGCAGTACTTC
v_call: TRBV20-1; d_call: NA; j_call: TRBJ2-1; clone_size: NA; cdr3_aa: CSVQGGAGSYNELFF; cdr3_nt: TGCAGTGTCCAAGGGGGGGCGGGCTCCTACAATGAGCTGTTCTTC
v_call: TRBV2; d_call: TRBD2; j_call: TRBJ2-7; clone_size: NA; cdr3_aa: CASRATSVGEQYF; cdr3_nt: TGTGCCAGCAGGGCGACTAGCGTGGGCGAGCAGTACTTC
v_call: TRBV7-2; d_call: NA; j_call: TRBJ1-5; clone_size: NA; cdr3_aa: CASSREGTQPRNQPQHF; cdr3_nt: TGTGCCAGCAGCCGAGAAGGGACGCAACCAAGAAATCAGCCCCAGCATTTT
v_call: TRBV12-3/TRBV12-4; d_call: NA; j_call: TRBJ1-6; clone_size: NA; cdr3_aa: CASRTTGSPLHF; cdr3_nt: TGTGCCAGCAGGACAACAGGATCACCCCTCCACTTT
v_call: TRBV14; d_call: NA; j_call: TRBJ2-6; clone_size: few; cdr3_aa: CASSYRRNSGANVLTF; cdr3_nt: TGTGCCAGCAGCTACCGACGGAACTCTGGGGCCAACGTCCTGACTTTC
v_call: TRBV15; d_call: NA; j_call: TRBJ2-1; clone_size: NA; cdr3_aa: CATSRGGDSPRYNEQFF; cdr3_nt: TGTGCCACCAGCAGAGGGGGGGACAGTCCTCGCTACAATGAGCAGTTCTTC
v_call: TRBV5-1; d_call: TRBD1; j_call: TRBJ1-6; clone_size: NA; cdr3_aa: CASSGGTATDSPLHF; cdr3_nt: TGCGCCAGCAGCGGCGGGACAGCGACTGATTCACCCCTCCACTTT
v_call: TRBV7-2; d_call: TRBD2; j_call: TRBJ2-5; clone_size: NA; cdr3_aa: CASSKISGGQETQYF; cdr3_nt: TGTGCCAGCAGCAAGATTAGCGGGGGCCAAGAGACCCAGTACTTC